The 8 T cell receptor beta chains reported below all come from one sample, sequenced in a study of graft-versus-host responses after intestinal transplantation. This table comes from immunoSEQ multiplex PCR, and its TCRdb copy is limited to in-frame clones, with some not included. The table shows 65,000 to 90,000 clones, with 92% occurring only once. No antigen has been identified for these receptors. The sequenced sample was unstimulated CD8+ T cells sorted from spleen or lymph node cells, obtained before transplant. These receptors came from a human donor who was the organ donor for an intestinal transplant.

This sequence joins TRBV5-6 and TRBJ2-2; maybe TRBD2 (6 bases). Germline V gene data show CDR1 as SGHDT and CDR2 as YYEEEE. Trimming left V 0 bases short and J 5 bases short, with 11 bases between. The CDR3 is 15 residues long. CDR3 protein: CASSLATSGTGELFF. As DNA, the CDR3 is TGTGCCAGCAGCTTGGCCACCAGCGGGACCGGGGAGCTGTTTTTT.

This chain connects TRBV7-2 to TRBJ2-7; 8 bases align to TRBD2. This CDR3 is 14 amino acids long. Germline V gene sequence: CDR1 SGHTA, CDR2 FQGNSA. The V gene end was trimmed by 3 bases and the J gene end by 4 bases; junction bases not matched to a gene: 5. The CDR3 loop is CASSFETGGYEQYF. Here the CDR3 DNA reads TGTGCCAGCAGCTTTGAAACGGGGGGGTACGAGCAGTACTTC.

A note on this clone: This sample also contains other DNA sequences that code for the same CDR3. V usage is TRBV9 and J usage is TRBJ2-7, with 9 nucleotides matching TRBD2. This CDR3 has 15 amino acids. The V gene's germline CDR1 is SGDLS and CDR2 YYNGEE. Trimming took 0 bases from V and 2 from J; bases not matched to a gene: 3. The CDR3 here is CASSVGLAATYEQYF. The CDR3 nucleotides read TGTGCCAGCAGCGTAGGACTAGCGGCAACCTACGAGCAGTACTTC.

This CDR3 reads CASSQGSRGGSYEQYF. CDR3 bases: TGTGCCAGCAGCCAAGGGTCGCGGGGGGGCTCCTACGAGCAGTACTTC. The chain recombines TRBV11-2 with TRBJ2-7, with TRBD2 identical over 9 bases. V shed 5 bases and J 0 bases; nucleotides not matched to a gene: 8. CDR1 SGHAT and CDR2 FQNNGV come from the germline V gene. The CDR3 is 16 residues long.

This clone has a single count. This sequence joins TRBV11-2 and TRBJ2-7; the match to TRBD1 covers 12 bases. This CDR3 comprises 16 residues. The J segment lost 6 bases and the V segment lost 5 bases, leaving 11 bases of the junction unmatched. Germline V gives CDR1 SGHAT, CDR2 FQNNGV. The DNA for the CDR3 is TGTGCCAGCAGCGCCTGGGGGGGACAGGGGGCATCCGAGCAGTACTTC. This encodes CASSAWGGQGASEQYF.

The chain employs TRBV4-2 and TRBJ1-1, with D unclear. The CDR3 runs to 15 residues. CDR1 is LGHNA and CDR2 is YNFKEQ in the germline V gene. The germline V and J ends were trimmed by 0 bases and 4 bases, with 12 bases remaining between them. CDR3 coding DNA: TGTGCCAGCAGCCAAGATCGGTTGACGGGCACTGAAGCTTTCTTT. The encoded protein is CASSQDRLTGTEAFF.

The rearrangement joins TRBV9 to TRBJ1-4; weak D call: TRBD1 (5 bases). In germline, CDR1 is SGDLS, CDR2 YYNGEE. The V end lost 4 bases, the J end lost 8 bases, and 18 bases lay between the germline ends. The length of the CDR3 is 15 residues. This CDR3 reads CASSPGGGGGEKLFF. CDR3 sequence (DNA): TGTGCCAGCAGCCCCGGCGGGGGAGGAGGAGAAAAACTGTTTTTT. The variable domain in full, completed from reference TRBV9 and TRBJ1-4, reads DSGVTQTPKHLITATGQRVTLRCSPRSGDLSVYWYQQSLDQGLQFLIQYYNGEERAKGNILERFSAQQFPDLHSELNLSSLELGDSALYFCASSPGGGGGEKLFFGSGTQLSVL.

This chain connects TRBV6-5 to TRBJ1-1; 8 bases align to TRBD1. Germline-derived CDR1 and CDR2 are MNHEY and SVGAGI. J was trimmed by 4 bases and V by 7 bases; bases with no gene match: 5. The CDR3 runs 13 residues. CDR3 amino acids: CASKWTGSTEAFF. The CDR3, as DNA: TGTGCCAGCAAATGGACAGGGAGCACTGAAGCTTTCTTT.